A selection of T cell receptor beta chains follows, all from one sample in a study of blood T cell repertoires in COVID-19. This table comes from immunoSEQ multiplex PCR, and its TCRdb copy is limited to in-frame clones, with some not included. This sample has some 260,000 clones, with about nine tenths found just once. Sequencing was performed on peripheral blood. These receptors all stem from a woman aged 30 to 39 with COVID-19, enrolled during active disease. Each CDR3 is given with its conserved first and last residue. D genes are given only for firm matches. Size is omitted from some rows. Given values are once, few, many or a class for expanded clones.

D gene,J gene,CDR3 length,clone size,V gene,CDR3 DNA,CDR3 protein
TRBD2,TRBJ2-2,18,-,TRBV11-2,TGTGCCAGCAGCTCGAACATCAGACTAGCGAGAATCACCGGGGAGCTGTTTTTT,CASSSNIRLARITGELFF
-,TRBJ1-3,20,-,TRBV5-1,TGCGCCAGCAGCTTGGTTCAGGGAGGATACTCGGCAGGCTCTGGAAACACCATATATTTT,CASSLVQGGYSAGSGNTIYF
TRBD1,TRBJ1-4,14,-,TRBV6-6,TGTGCCAGCAGACTTTTAGGACAGGGGGAAAAACTGTTTTTT,CASRLLGQGEKLFF
TRBD1,TRBJ1-5,16,-,TRBV6-6,TGTGCCAGCGATCGGTTGACAGGGTCAAGCAATCAGCCCCAGCATTTT,CASDRLTGSSNQPQHF
TRBD1,TRBJ1-6,14,once,TRBV2,TGTGCCAGCAGAAGAGACAGGGAAAGTTCACCCCTCCACTTT,CASRRDRESSPLHF
-,TRBJ2-1,15,-,TRBV24-1,TGTGCCACCAGTGATTTGGGGTACACGGCGGCGGAGCAGTTCTTC,CATSDLGYTAAEQFF
TRBD1,TRBJ1-6,14,-,TRBV19,TGTGCCAGTAGAATACAGGGGGAGAGCTCACCCCTCCACTTT,CASRIQGESSPLHF
TRBD1,TRBJ1-2,13,-,TRBV29-1,TGCAGCGTGGGCAACCGGGACAGGGACGGCTACACCTTC,CSVGNRDRDGYTF
TRBD1,TRBJ1-5,16,-,TRBV19,TGTGCCAGTCGACCTAACCGGGACAGCCCCTATCAGCCCCAGCATTTT,CASRPNRDSPYQPQHF
-,TRBJ1-1,15,-,TRBV11-2,TGTGCCAGCAGCTTAGATCCTATGAGGAGCACTGAAGCTTTCTTT,CASSLDPMRSTEAFF
TRBD2,TRBJ2-3,19,-,TRBV4-3,TGCGCCAGCAGCCAAGATCCATACGGAGGGCGGGAGGTGGCAGATACGCAGTATTTT,CASSQDPYGGREVADTQYF
TRBD2,TRBJ2-3,15,-,TRBV7-6,TGTGCCAGCTCCGGGGGGGAGATGAGCACAGATACGCAGTATTTT,CASSGGEMSTDTQYF
TRBD1,TRBJ1-3,14,-,TRBV2,TGTGCCAGCAGCCCGGGACAGGCTGGAAACACCATATATTTT,CASSPGQAGNTIYF
-,TRBJ2-5,14,-,TRBV30,TGTGCCTGGAGTGTATCATCCGGCTCAGGGACCCAGTACTTC,CAWSVSSGSGTQYF
-,TRBJ2-3,12,-,TRBV19,TGTGCCAGTAGTATAGGAGGGCGGGTGCAGTATTTT,CASSIGGRVQYF
TRBD1,TRBJ1-6,16,-,TRBV6-5,TGTGCCAGCAGTTCAGCCCTCAGGGGGCGGAATTCACCCCTCCACTTT,CASSSALRGRNSPLHF
-,TRBJ1-5,13,-,TRBV14,TGTGCCAGCAGCCAAGAGGGGGGTCAGCCCCAGCATTTT,CASSQEGGQPQHF
-,TRBJ2-2,14,-,TRBV11-3,TGTGCCAGCAGCTTATCCCGGGGGACCGGGGAGCTGTTTTTT,CASSLSRGTGELFF